This T cell receptor (beta chain) came from a study of T cell responses to AZD1222 COVID-19 vaccine. The CDR3 has 10 amino acids. Germline loops: CDR1 SQVTM, CDR2 ANQGSEA. Findings and caveats of the study: Receipt of two AZD1222 doses was followed by a rise in Spike-specific TCR breadth and depth. Scientists sampled the repertoires only once the peak T cell response had passed.

TCRdb's copy holds only in-frame clones and misses some; the assay was immunoSEQ multiplex PCR. The data hold 90,000 to 100,000 clones, with approximately 90% observed a single time. Worth noting for this clone: Its antigen is as yet unknown.

This TCR came from an adult in good health. V and J are TRBV29-1 and TRBJ2-5; D not certain. The material was peripheral blood, obtained on day 0 of AZD1222 vaccination. CDR3 in amino acids: CRVGFKTQYF. CDR3 in DNA: TGCAGAGTAGGTTTCAAGACCCAGTACTTC. The full variable domain, rest sourced from reference TRBV29-1 and TRBJ2-5, is SAVISQKPSRDICQRGTSLTIQCQVDSQVTMMFWYRQQPGQSLTLIATANQGSEATYESGFVIDKFPISRPNLTFSTLTVSNMSPEDSSIYLCRVGFKTQYFGPGTRLLVL.